This TCR beta chain was obtained from a study of somatic mutations in cytotoxic T cells in rheumatoid arthritis. Whole-study findings and limits: Over 20% of CD8+ cells belonged to the largest CD8+ clone in about an eighth of the 65 patients.

The CDR3 runs 15 residues. The germline gives CDR1 SGHNT, CDR2 YYREEE (reference sequence). Trimming removed 4 bases from V and 0 bases from J; junction bases left unmatched: 6. This clone was seen a handful of times. Its antigen remains unknown. Data came from immunoSEQ multiplex PCR; TCRdb stores just in-frame clones and leaves some out. The table records roughly 35,000 clones, roughly four fifths of them present only once. The V call is TRBV5-4, the J call TRBJ2-7; 8 bases match TRBD2. The TCR sequence derives from a man between 40 and 49 years old in good health. The sample consisted of CD8+ T cells sorted from blood. CDR3 region: CASSPSSGPSYEQYF. In nucleotides, the CDR3 is TGTGCCAGCAGCCCCTCTAGCGGGCCCTCCTACGAGCAGTACTTC.